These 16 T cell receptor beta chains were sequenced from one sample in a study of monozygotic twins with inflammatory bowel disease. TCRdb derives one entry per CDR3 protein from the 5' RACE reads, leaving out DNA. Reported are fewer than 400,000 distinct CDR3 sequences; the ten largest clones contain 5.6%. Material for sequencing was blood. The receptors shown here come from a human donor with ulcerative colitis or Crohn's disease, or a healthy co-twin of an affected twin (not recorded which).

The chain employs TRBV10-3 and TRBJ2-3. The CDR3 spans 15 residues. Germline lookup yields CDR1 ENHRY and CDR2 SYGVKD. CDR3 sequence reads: CAISVFGGNADTQYF.

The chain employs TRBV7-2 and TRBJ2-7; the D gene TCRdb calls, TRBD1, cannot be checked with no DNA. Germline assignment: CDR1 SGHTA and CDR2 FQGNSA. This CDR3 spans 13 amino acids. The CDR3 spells CASSKNRAYEQYF.

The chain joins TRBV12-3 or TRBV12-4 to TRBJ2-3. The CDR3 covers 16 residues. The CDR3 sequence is CASSHGSTKGTDTQYF.

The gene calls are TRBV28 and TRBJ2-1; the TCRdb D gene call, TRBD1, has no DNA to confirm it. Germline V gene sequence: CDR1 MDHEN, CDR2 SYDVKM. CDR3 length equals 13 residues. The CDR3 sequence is CASRTGGGNEQFF.

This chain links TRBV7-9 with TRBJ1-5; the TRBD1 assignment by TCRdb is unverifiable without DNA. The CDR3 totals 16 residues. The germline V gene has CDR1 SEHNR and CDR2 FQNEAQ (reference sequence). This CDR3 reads CASPRGGQYSNQPQHF. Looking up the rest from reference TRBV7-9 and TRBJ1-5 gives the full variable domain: DTGVSQNPRHKITKRGQNVTFRCDPISEHNRLYWYRQTLGQGPEFLTYFQNEAQLEKSRLLSDRFSAERPKGSFSTLEIQRTEQGDSAMYLCASPRGGQYSNQPQHFGDGTRLSIL.

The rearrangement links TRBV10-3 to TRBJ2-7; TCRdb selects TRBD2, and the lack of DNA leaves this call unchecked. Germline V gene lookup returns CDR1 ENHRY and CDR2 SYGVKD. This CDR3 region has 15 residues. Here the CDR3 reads CAIRGTGGRNYEQYF.

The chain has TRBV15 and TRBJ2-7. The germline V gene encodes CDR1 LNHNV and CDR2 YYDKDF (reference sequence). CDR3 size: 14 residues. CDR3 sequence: CATSISGGTYEQYF. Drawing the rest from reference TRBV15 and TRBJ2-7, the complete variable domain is DAMVIQNPRYQVTQFGKPVTLSCSQTLNHNVMYWYQQKSSQAPKLLFHYYDKDFNNEADTPDNFQSRRPNTSFCFLDIRSPGLGDTAMYLCATSISGGTYEQYFGPGTRLTVT.

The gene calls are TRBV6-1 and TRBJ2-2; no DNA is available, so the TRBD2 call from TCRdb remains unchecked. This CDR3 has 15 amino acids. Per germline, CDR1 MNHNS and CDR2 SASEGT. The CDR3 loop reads CASKGLAGGTGELFF.

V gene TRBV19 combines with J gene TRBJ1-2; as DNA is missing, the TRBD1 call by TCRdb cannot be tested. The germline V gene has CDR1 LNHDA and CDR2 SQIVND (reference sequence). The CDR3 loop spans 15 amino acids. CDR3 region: CASSPWDRGHYGYTF.

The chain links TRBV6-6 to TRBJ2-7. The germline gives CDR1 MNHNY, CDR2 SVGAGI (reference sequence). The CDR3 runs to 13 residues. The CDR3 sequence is CASSYETTYEQYF.

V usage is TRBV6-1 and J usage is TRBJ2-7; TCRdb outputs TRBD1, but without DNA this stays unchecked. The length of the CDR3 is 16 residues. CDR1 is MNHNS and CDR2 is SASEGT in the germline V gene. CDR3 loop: CASRSPGRGFSYEQYF.

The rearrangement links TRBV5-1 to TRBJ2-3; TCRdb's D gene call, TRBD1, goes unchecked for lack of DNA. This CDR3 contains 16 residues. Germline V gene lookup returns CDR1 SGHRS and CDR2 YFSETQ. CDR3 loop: CASSRAPSGGTDTQYF.

This CDR3 is CASSSEKGQNNQPQHF. The genes are TRBV7-8 and TRBJ1-5; TCRdb designates TRBD1, a call that cannot be tested without DNA. This CDR3 is built from 16 residues. Germline V CDR1 and CDR2: SGHVS, FQNEAQ.

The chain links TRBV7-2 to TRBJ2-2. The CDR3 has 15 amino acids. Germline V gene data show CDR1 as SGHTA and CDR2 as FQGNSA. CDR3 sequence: CASSLSVTTPGELFF.

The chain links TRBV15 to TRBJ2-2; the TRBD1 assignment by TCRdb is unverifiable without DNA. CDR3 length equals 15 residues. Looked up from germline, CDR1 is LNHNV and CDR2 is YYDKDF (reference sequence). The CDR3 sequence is CATSREWGEGGELFF.

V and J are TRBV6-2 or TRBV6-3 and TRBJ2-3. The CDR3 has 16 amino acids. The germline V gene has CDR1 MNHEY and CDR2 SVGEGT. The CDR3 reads CASSSSSGGGTDTQYF.